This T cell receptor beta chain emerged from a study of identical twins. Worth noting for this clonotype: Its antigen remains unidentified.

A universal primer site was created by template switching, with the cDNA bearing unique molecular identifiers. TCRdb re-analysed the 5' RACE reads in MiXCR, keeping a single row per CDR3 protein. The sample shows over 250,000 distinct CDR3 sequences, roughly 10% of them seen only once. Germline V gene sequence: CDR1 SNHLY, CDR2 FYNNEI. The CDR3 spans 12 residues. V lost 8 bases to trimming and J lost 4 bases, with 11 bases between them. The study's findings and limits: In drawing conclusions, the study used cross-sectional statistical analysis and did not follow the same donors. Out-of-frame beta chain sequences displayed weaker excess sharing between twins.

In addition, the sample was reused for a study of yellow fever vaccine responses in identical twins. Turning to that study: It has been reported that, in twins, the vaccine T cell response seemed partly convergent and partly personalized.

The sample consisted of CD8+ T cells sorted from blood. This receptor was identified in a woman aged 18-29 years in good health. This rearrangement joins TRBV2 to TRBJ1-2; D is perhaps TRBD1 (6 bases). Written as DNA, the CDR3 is TGTGCCAGCGAGAGGGGGGCCTATGGCTACACCTTC. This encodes CASERGAYGYTF.